This T cell receptor (beta chain) was profiled in a study of PD-L1 blockade in urothelial cancer. The overall study: T cells were recovered from blood samples at a median of approximately 150,000.

Germline values: CDR1 LNHNV, CDR2 YYDKDF (reference sequence). V was shortened by 0 bases and J by 1 base, with 12 bases between the two germline ends. CDR3 size: 16 residues. Sequencing used immunoSEQ multiplex PCR; TCRdb keeps in-frame clones, though not all of them. The sample yields 35,000 to 55,000 clones, more than 75% seen once. Source: PBMCs, taken around atezolizumab (anti-PD-L1) treatment. The sequence derives from a man between 70 and 80 years old with urothelial cancer. The chain is built from TRBV15 and TRBJ2-5, with D tentatively TRBD2 (5 bases). The CDR3 DNA is TGTGCCACCAGCAGAGATGAATACGGGATCCAAGAGACCCAGTACTTC. Translation: CATSRDEYGIQETQYF.